This T cell receptor (beta chain) was profiled in a study of beta chain features in type 1 diabetes. Study-wide background: Patient and healthy donor groups were alike in age, gender and cell yields. Overall study results and limits: No resolution was reached here on whether HLA type influences TCRB rearrangement.

Remarks on this clone: Antigen unknown.

Expressed TCRB transcripts were sequenced because the entire RNA isolate underwent reverse transcription. Clones were sequenced by immunoSEQ multiplex PCR, and TCRdb holds only the in-frame ones, with some missing. The sample has 38,000 or so clones, about 65% seen once; the top ten hold around 2%. Every participating donor gave one draw, a heparinised blood sample averaging approximately 120 mL. Germline V gives CDR1 SGHTA, CDR2 FQGTGA. V shed 5 bases and J shed 1 base, with 5 bases lying between them. The CDR3 covers 13 residues. The sequencing sample was made of Tregs from blood. The origin of this receptor is a woman in her thirties in good health. The chain recombines TRBV7-3 with TRBJ2-2; no clear D. CDR3: CASSPENTGELFF. CDR3 nucleotide sequence: TGTGCCAGCAGCCCAGAGAACACCGGGGAGCTGTTTTTT.